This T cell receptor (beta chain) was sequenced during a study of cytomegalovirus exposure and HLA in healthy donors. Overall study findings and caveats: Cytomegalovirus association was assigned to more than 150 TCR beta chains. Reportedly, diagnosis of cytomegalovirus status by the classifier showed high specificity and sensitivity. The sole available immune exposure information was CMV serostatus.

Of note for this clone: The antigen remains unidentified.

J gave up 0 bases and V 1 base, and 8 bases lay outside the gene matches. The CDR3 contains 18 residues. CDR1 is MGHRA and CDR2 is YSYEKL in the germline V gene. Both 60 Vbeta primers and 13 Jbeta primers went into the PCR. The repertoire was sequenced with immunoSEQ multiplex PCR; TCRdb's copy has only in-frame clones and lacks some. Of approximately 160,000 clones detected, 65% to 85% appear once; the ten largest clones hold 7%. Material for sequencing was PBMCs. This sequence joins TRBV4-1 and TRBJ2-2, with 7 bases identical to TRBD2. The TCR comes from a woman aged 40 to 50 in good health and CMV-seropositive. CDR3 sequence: CASSQVWGGSANTGELFF. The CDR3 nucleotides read TGCGCCAGCAGCCAAGTTTGGGGGGGATCCGCGAACACCGGGGAGCTGTTTTTT.